The 10 T cell receptor beta chains listed next were all sequenced from one sample in a study of Ad26.COV2.S vaccination and SARS-CoV-2 variants. Treatment noted: roughly 19 received Ad26.COV2.S at low or high dose, single or two shots; five or six received placebo; per-sample allocation not given. Samples analyzed were those drawn on day 63 after the first vaccine or placebo injection. The data were produced by immunoSEQ multiplex PCR, yet TCRdb's version contains in-frame clones alone and is incomplete. The sample includes 380,000 or so clones, around 82% seen only once; the top ten take around 7.3%. Sample: peripheral blood, taken in a trial of Ad26.COV2.S vaccine versus placebo. Receptor source: a person aged 18 to 65 who received the Ad26.COV2.S COVID-19 vaccine or a placebo.

V usage is TRBV7-9 and J usage is TRBJ2-7, with 9 bases fitting TRBD1. V shed 5 bases and J 3 bases; nucleotides not matched to a gene: 8. This CDR3 spans 15 amino acids. Germline loops: CDR1 SEHNR, CDR2 FQNEAQ (reference sequence). The CDR3 DNA reads TGTGCCAGCAGCGGGCCGGGACAGGGTGTCTACGAGCAGTACTTC. Translation: CASSGPGQGVYEQYF.

The V call is TRBV7-2, the J call TRBJ1-4; TRBD1 might be the D (5 bases). Germline CDR1 is SGHTA and CDR2 is FQGNSA. Trimming removed 3 bases at V and 8 bases at J, with 16 bases between. The length of the CDR3 is 15 residues. As DNA, the CDR3 is TGTGCCAGCAGCTTCCAAGGGACGCCGGGGGAAAAACTGTTTTTT. Residues: CASSFQGTPGEKLFF.

About this clone itself: A much larger clone lies one base from this, so it may be a read error. The chain links TRBV7-3 to TRBJ2-1, with 14 bases identical to TRBD2. Germline-derived CDR1 and CDR2 are SGHTA and FQGTGA. V dropped 4 bases and J dropped 8; count of bases not matched to a gene: 4. This CDR3 region has 15 residues. CDR3 loop: CASSSGTSGRDEQFF. The CDR3 DNA follows: TGTGCCAGCAGCTCCGGGACTAGCGGGAGAGATGAGCAGTTCTTC.

The chain joins TRBV11-2 to TRBJ1-1; D is unclear. The V end was cut by 6 bases, the J end by 5 bases, with 16 bases between. The CDR3 extends over 14 amino acids. CDR1 and CDR2 (germline): SGHAT, FQNNGV. This CDR3 reads CASRGPGFGTEAFF. The CDR3 DNA reads TGTGCCAGCAGAGGCCCCGGGTTTGGAACTGAAGCTTTCTTT.

This clone was seen more than once but under ten times. The gene calls are TRBV7-3 and TRBJ1-5; D is possibly TRBD1 (5 bases). The CDR3 loop spans 13 amino acids. CDR1 is SGHTA, CDR2 FQGTGA, per germline. V was trimmed by 1 base and J by 5 bases, leaving 6 bases between them. CDR3 residues: CASSLRGDQPQHF. The CDR3 bases are TGTGCCAGCAGCTTAAGAGGGGATCAGCCCCAGCATTTT.

The table lists this clone with a count of one. The gene calls are TRBV7-2 and TRBJ2-1; D remains unclear. Germline lookup yields CDR1 SGHTA and CDR2 FQGNSA. Between the trimmed V and J ends, which lost 1 base and 4 bases, there was a span of 8 bases. This CDR3 is 14 amino acids long. In nucleotides, the CDR3 is TGTGCCAGCAGCTTAGAACACGCATACAATGAGCAGTTCTTC. It codes for CASSLEHAYNEQFF.

This CDR3 reads CASSPGWTPGGDEQFF. CDR3 nucleotide sequence: TGCGCCAGCAGCCCGGGTTGGACCCCCGGAGGCGATGAGCAGTTCTTC. The V and J genes are TRBV5-1 and TRBJ2-1, with a possible D match to TRBD2 (5 bases). The V and J ends lost 4 bases and 8 bases respectively, with 22 bases between them. CDR3 length: 16 residues. Per germline, CDR1 SGHRS and CDR2 YFSETQ.

This rearrangement joins TRBV5-6 to TRBJ1-1; 8 bases are shared with TRBD1. The germline V gene has CDR1 SGHDT and CDR2 YYEEEE. This CDR3 is built from 13 residues. V shed 3 bases, J shed 11 bases, and the junction held 9 bases outside the gene matches. CDR3 coding DNA: TGTGCCAGCAGCTGGATTCCGGGACAGGTGGCTTTCTTT. Protein product: CASSWIPGQVAFF.

This sequence joins TRBV9 and TRBJ2-7; 8 bases map to TRBD2. The CDR3 runs to 15 residues. J gave up 5 bases and V 4 bases, and 11 bases lay outside the gene matches. The germline V gene has CDR1 SGDLS and CDR2 YYNGEE. Here the CDR3 DNA reads TGTGCCAGCAGCCCGACAAGCGGGAGTATCCACGAGCAGTACTTC. This sequence encodes CASSPTSGSIHEQYF.

The genes are TRBV12-5 and TRBJ2-2; D gene uncertain. V shed 0 bases and J shed 7 bases, with 9 bases lying between them. CDR1 is LGHNT, CDR2 FRNRAP, per germline. The CDR3 is made up of 14 amino acids. CDR3 residues: CASGLVRADGELFF. Here the CDR3 DNA reads TGTGCTAGTGGTTTGGTTAGGGCGGACGGGGAGCTGTTTTTT.